This passage covers 9 T cell receptor beta chains from one sample sequenced in a study of PD-1 blockade in classical Hodgkin lymphoma. Sequencing used immunoSEQ multiplex PCR; TCRdb keeps in-frame clones, though not all of them. The data hold tens of thousands of clones, with less than 90% observed a single time. The time point here: newly diagnosed, previously untreated cHL patient sample. CD4+ T cells were purified from thawed PBMCs by magnetic negative selection. The sample was CD4+ T cells from blood. The receptors here all came from a human donor with classical Hodgkin lymphoma.

This clone was counted only a few times. CDR3 residues: CSGAGWGTEAFF. The CDR3 nucleotides are TGCAGCGGCGCAGGGTGGGGCACTGAAGCTTTCTTT. The chain has TRBV29-1 and TRBJ1-1; weak D call: TRBD1 (5 bases). The CDR3 covers 12 residues. V lost 7 bases, J lost 4 bases, and 13 bases lay in between. Looked up from germline, CDR1 is SQVTM and CDR2 is ANQGSEA.

The CDR3 DNA reads as TGCGCCAGCAGCTTGGGAGCGGGAGTCGACAATGAGCAGTTCTTC. Translated: CASSLGAGVDNEQFF. V is TRBV5-1 and J is TRBJ2-1; 8 nucleotides match TRBD2. The CDR3 totals 15 residues. After removal of 0 bases from V and 5 bases from J, the junction contained 4 bases not matched to a gene. CDR1 and CDR2 (germline): SGHRS, YFSETQ.

The chain is built from TRBV29-1 and TRBJ1-2, with TRBD1 as a possible D gene (6 bases). The V end lost 7 bases, the J end lost 2 bases, and 14 bases lay between the germline ends. Germline-derived CDR1 and CDR2 are SQVTM and ANQGSEA. This CDR3 is built from 13 residues. CDR3 sequence (DNA): TGCAGCGCCATGCTCAGGGGAAACTATGGCTACACCTTC. It yields the protein CSAMLRGNYGYTF.

The chain couples TRBV7-6 to TRBJ1-3; possible D gene TRBD1, 6 bases. Germline V lookup: CDR1 SGHVS, CDR2 FNYEAQ. Trimming removed 1 base at V and 4 bases at J, with 8 bases between. This CDR3 spans 14 amino acids. In DNA form, the CDR3 reads TGTGCCAGCAGCTTAGACAGGGACGGAAACACCATATATTTT. It specifies CASSLDRDGNTIYF. The variable domain in full, with the rest retrieved from reference TRBV7-6 and TRBJ1-3, is GAGVSQSPRYKVTKRGQDVALRCDPISGHVSLYWYRQALGQGPEFLTYFNYEAQQDKSGLPNDRFSAERPEGSISTLTIQRTEQRDSAMYRCASSLDRDGNTIYFGEGSWLTVV.

This clone was detected once. The V call is TRBV6-1, the J call TRBJ2-7, with D possibly TRBD1 on 6 matching bases. V gave up 7 bases and J gave up 2 bases, with 12 bases separating them. This CDR3 region has 13 residues. The germline V gene encodes CDR1 MNHNS and CDR2 SASEGT. CDR3 in amino acids: CASKYRTAYEQYV. The CDR3 DNA reads TGTGCCAGCAAATATCGGACAGCCTACGAGCAGTACGTC.

The chain couples TRBV5-1 to TRBJ2-2; D is possibly TRBD2 (6 bases). Trimming removed 5 bases at V and 5 bases at J, with 13 bases between. The CDR3 contains 14 residues. Germline CDR1 SGHRS, CDR2 YFSETQ. For the CDR3, the DNA is TGCGCCAGCAGGGAGGGGCGCGGGACCGGGGAGCTGTTTTTT. Its protein product is CASREGRGTGELFF.

The V and J genes are TRBV19 and TRBJ2-4, with 9 bases lining up with TRBD2. CDR3 size: 16 residues. CDR1 LNHDA and CDR2 SQIVND come from the germline V gene (reference sequence). The V and J ends lost 1 base and 1 base, in that order; junction bases with no gene match: 2. The chain's CDR3 is CASSIGREGAKNIQYF. CDR3 sequence (DNA): TGTGCCAGTAGTATAGGGCGGGAGGGCGCCAAAAACATTCAGTACTTC.

V usage is TRBV19 and J usage is TRBJ1-5; 8 bases are a match to TRBD1. J lost 0 bases, V lost 9 bases, and 7 bases had no gene match. Germline CDR1 LNHDA, CDR2 SQIVND (reference sequence). CDR3 length equals 15 residues. CDR3 in amino acids: CASLDRDDSNQPQHF. CDR3 sequence (DNA): TGTGCCAGCTTGGACAGGGACGATAGCAATCAGCCCCAGCATTTT. Using reference TRBV19 and TRBJ1-5 for the parts outside the CDR3, the full variable domain is DGGITQSPKYLFRKEGQNVTLSCEQNLNHDAMYWYRQDPGQGLRLIYYSQIVNDFQKGDIAEGYSVSREKKESFPLTVTSAQKNPTAFYLCASLDRDDSNQPQHFGDGTRLSIL.

This clone was picked up a small number of times. The CDR3: CASSLGGLEQYF. The DNA for the CDR3 is TGTGCCAGCAGCTTAGGGGGCCTGGAGCAGTACTTC. The chain recombines TRBV7-8 with TRBJ2-7; the D gene is possibly TRBD1 (5 bases). The CDR3 sequence is 12 residues long. Between the trimmed V and J ends, which lost 1 base and 7 bases, there was a span of 8 bases. In germline, CDR1 is SGHVS, CDR2 FQNEAQ.